This T cell receptor (beta chain) was identified during a study of cytotoxic CD8 clonotypes in ibrutinib-treated CLL. The data were produced by immunoSEQ multiplex PCR, yet TCRdb's version contains in-frame clones alone and is incomplete. The sample has hundreds of thousands of clones, about 64% seen once; the top ten hold 6% to 6.5%. The clonotype was recovered from a human donor with chronic lymphocytic leukemia. The specimen comprised PBMCs, sampled after 36 months of ibrutinib treatment.

The CDR3 sequence: CASSDHGTQETQYF. The CDR3 nucleotides are TGTGCCAGCAGTGACCATGGGACTCAAGAGACCCAGTACTTC. This chain links TRBV25-1 with TRBJ2-5; possibly TRBD2 for D (6 bases). Per germline, CDR1 MGHDK and CDR2 SYGVNS. The CDR3 consists of 14 residues. Trimming took 3 bases from V and 2 from J, leaving 10 bases between them.